This entry is about one T cell receptor beta chain. Each TCR library used 500 ng of total RNA and a linear amplification protocol. One entry per CDR3 protein results from TCRdb running MiXCR on the reads. Counted here are 200,000 or so distinct CDR3 sequences, nearly 75% occurring once; the ten biggest clones make up 2.3%. This CDR3 spans 19 amino acids. V was clipped by 0 bases and J by 1 base; unmatched bases: 5. CDR1 is MNHEY and CDR2 is SVGEGT in the germline V gene. The entry originates in a study of healthy donors' naive CD4 and CD8 T cells. Specimen: naive CD4+ and CD8+ T cells sorted from blood, pooled from several donors. The chain is built from TRBV6-2 or TRBV6-3 and TRBJ2-1; 14 bases agree with TRBD2. This clonotype was sampled from a pool of human donors in good health; the sample pools cells from several healthy donors. The CDR3 region is CASSYSGTSGSLSYNEQFF. The CDR3 nucleotides read TGTGCCAGCAGTTACTCTGGGACTAGCGGGAGTTTATCCTACAATGAGCAGTTCTTC.